This entry concerns a single TCR beta chain. Its antigen is unidentified. This entry comes from a study of shared clonotypes between healthy human individuals. Points from the study as a whole: Generation probability values for non-shared clonotypes were lower than those for clonotypes shared by all four donors. Among donors, the sharing of clonotypes was expected to be influenced by sequencing depth.

J was trimmed by 3 bases and V by 6 bases; bases with no gene match: 3. The CDR3 extends over 15 amino acids. Germline CDR1 and CDR2: SNHLY and FYNNEI. Genomic DNA belonging to each subset was distributed in equal measure over several immunoSEQ plates. Only in-frame clones appear in the TCRdb table, and some are missing; sequencing was by immunoSEQ multiplex PCR. The table has about 700,000 clones, approximately 90% seen once; the top ten hold 24%. Cells designated naive CD8 were CD45RO-negative and were positively selected for CCR7, with terminally differentiated effector memory CD45RA+ cells excluded. Each sample came from a Caucasian adult donor living in Nashville, Tennessee.

The source of this sequence is a man aged 30 to 39 in good health. The chain joins TRBV2 to TRBJ2-3; TRBD2 matches 13 bases. Input material: naive CD8+ T cells sorted from blood. CDR3: CASRGGLAGTDTQYF. CDR3 DNA: TGTGCCAGCAGGGGGGGACTAGCGGGGACAGATACGCAGTATTTT.